This TCR beta chain comes out of a study of blood T cell repertoires in COVID-19. Study as a whole: COVID-19 samples from acute and convalescent phases originated in the United States, Italy and Spain. Nucleic acid was either cDNA or gDNA, and it came from T cells, B-cell-depleted T cells, or PBMCs.

Libraries were prepared by immunoSEQ multiplex PCR; TCRdb keeps only in-frame clonotypes and omits some of them. The sample records 100,000 to 150,000 clones, about four fifths being singletons. The CDR3 runs 16 residues. The germline V and J ends were trimmed by 6 bases and 1 base, with 18 bases remaining between them. Germline V gene lookup returns CDR1 MNHEY and CDR2 SMNVEV (reference sequence). The sequenced sample consisted of peripheral blood. The sequence was collected from a man in his sixties with acute or convalescent COVID-19. This chain connects TRBV27 to TRBJ1-1; D is uncertain. CDR3 protein: CASRPTGGSRNTEAFF. CDR3 nucleotide sequence: TGTGCCAGCAGACCGACGGGTGGTTCCCGGAACACTGAAGCTTTCTTT.